This TCR beta chain was profiled in a study of cytomegalovirus exposure and HLA in healthy donors. Trimming took 4 bases from V and 7 from J; bases not matched to a gene: 14. Germline loops: CDR1 MDHEN, CDR2 SYDVKM. CDR3 length: 16 residues. Comments on this clone: Antigen specificity is unknown.

The study, taken as a whole, reports: An analysis that was carried out later associated 17,000 or so TCR beta sequences with HLA alleles at 0.05 false discovery rate. The majority of CMV-associated TCR beta chains were reported as apparently HLA-restricted in a later analysis. In an earlier analysis, about 87% or about 30%: the productive usage of most TCR beta V segments.

PCR involved 60 Vbeta and 13 Jbeta primers. The table came from immunoSEQ multiplex PCR; TCRdb's copy has only in-frame clones and leaves some out. The table shows roughly 200,000 clones, with 80% occurring only once. The V call is TRBV28, the J call TRBJ1-1; 8 bases line up with TRBD1. The sample consisted of PBMCs. The receptor comes from a boy aged 10-17 years in good health and CMV-seronegative. CDR3 sequence: CASSSKHTDRVGEAFF. As DNA, the CDR3 is TGTGCCAGCAGTTCTAAACACACGGACAGGGTAGGTGAAGCTTTCTTT.